This TCR beta chain derives from a study of T cells of healthy individuals. This clonotype has ten or more counts. This CDR3 is 17 amino acids long. Per germline, CDR1 LGHNA and CDR2 YSLEER. V lost 2 bases and J lost 3, with 19 bases in between. TCRdb passed the 5' RACE reads through MiXCR, listing each CDR3 protein once. The sample has about 96,000 distinct CDR3 sequences, under 20% seen once; the top ten hold about 6%. The sequence was obtained from a human donor in good health. This rearrangement joins TRBV4-3 to TRBJ1-1; D is ambiguous. In DNA form, the CDR3 reads TGCGCCAGCAGCCAATCTAGAAGTCTACCTGAGGACACTGAAGCTTTCTTT. This encodes CASSQSRSLPEDTEAFF.